A single sample is the source of the 3 T cell receptor beta chains below, sequenced in a study of CD8 T cells in ankylosing spondylitis. These receptors' targets are unknown. General observations from the study: The study identified a TCR beta motif of seven or eight highly homologous variants that appeared characteristic of ankylosing spondylitis blood.

TCRdb reprocessed the 5' RACE reads via MiXCR and lists one record per CDR3 protein. Seen here are roughly 700,000 distinct CDR3 sequences, 19% observed once, and the top ten hold 19%. The sequencing sample was made of blood, either unsorted or a sorted T cell fraction (not recorded which). The receptor set was obtained from a male donor with ankylosing spondylitis.

The chain is built from TRBV27 and TRBJ2-6, with no clear D. The V gene's germline CDR1 is MNHEY and CDR2 SMNVEV (reference sequence). The V gene lost 4 bases and the J gene lost 0 bases, with 7 bases spanning the gap. There are 15 residues in the CDR3. CDR3 DNA sequence: TGTGCCAGCAGTTCGGCCGTCTCTGGGGCCAACGTCCTGACTTTC. Translating it yields CASSSAVSGANVLTF.

There are a few counts of this clonotype. The chain carries TRBV5-1 and TRBJ1-1, with a possible D match to TRBD1 (6 bases). Germline V lookup: CDR1 SGHRS, CDR2 YFSETQ. The CDR3 is 21 amino acids. The V and J ends lost 1 base and 0 bases respectively, with 28 bases between them. The CDR3 sequence: CASSLKGPAGGTRLLNTEAFF. CDR3 in DNA: TGCGCCAGCAGCTTGAAAGGGCCTGCGGGGGGGACAAGACTACTGAACACTGAAGCTTTCTTT.

The J gene is TRBJ2-7, the V gene TRBV4-3; TRBD1 is a possible D gene (6 bases). Germline CDR1 is LGHNA and CDR2 is YSLEER. V was pared by 0 bases and J by 4 bases, with 22 bases between. The CDR3 runs to 18 residues. CDR3 sequence (DNA): TGCGCCAGCAGCCAAGATTGGACTTTTGGGGGCGTAATATACGAGCAGTACTTC. It encodes CASSQDWTFGGVIYEQYF.